This TCR beta chain was sequenced for a study of shared clonotypes between healthy human individuals (dated by TCRdb to about 2020). Some background on the complete study: A couple of women and a few men aged 18 to 49 years were included in the cohort. To increase sequencing depth and limit assay-specific biases, TCR repertoire library preparation and sequencing were carried out by different laboratories using diverse techniques. For each donor, CD4 naive and CD4 memory were each given three plates, CD8 naive was given two plates, and CD8 memory was given one plate. The study deeply sequenced blood TCR repertoires of about 5 healthy adults to estimate repertoire size and the extent of clonotype sharing between individuals. Per donor, leukapheresis produced somewhere between about 0.94 and 9 billion PBMCs.

Broader findings and caveats from the paper: Across a handful of donors, roughly 5.4% of naive CD4, more than 3% of naive CD8, 2.3% of memory CD4, and under 0.45% of memory CD8 clonotypes were shared. Based on pairwise subsampling, the degree of clonotype sharing among donors was expected to be affected by sequencing depth. Compared with non-shared clonotypes, the clonotypes found in all four sorted-subset donors had higher generation probabilities. Because the study included only a small number of donors, the genetic and exposure-history diversity represented was limited. Even with the large sequencing depth, rarefaction of the sorted-subset datasets indicated that sequencing was incomplete. Estimated clonotype richness was generally larger for naive than for memory subsets. Only blood was sampled, and tissue TCR repertoires likely differ from those in blood.

The germline V gene (reference sequence) specifies LNHNV as CDR1 and YYDKDF as CDR2. Reading from cysteine to phenylalanine, the CDR3 counts 14 amino acids. Solely the CDR3 DNA is kept, with 42 bases framed from the first base. V is cut back by 1 base and J by 4 bases, with 0 bases in the junction unmatched. The donors were healthy, HIV-negative adults who had no recently reported acute infections or vaccinations. Every donor was a Caucasian adult residing in Nashville, Tennessee, USA. CD8 memory samples consisted of magnetically selected CD45RO+ cells combined with CCR7-negative CD45RA+ effector memory (TemRA) cells. Blood was obtained by leukapheresis, after which PBMCs were separated by Ficoll-Histopaque density gradient centrifugation and cryopreserved in liquid nitrogen vapor phase. Purity and quantity of every magnetically sorted T cell population were checked by analytical flow cytometry. Genomic DNA was isolated from each sorted fraction and quantified by UV absorbance on a Nanodrop 2000c.

This clone occurred a few times. Its binding antigen is unknown. No base-level quality is on record; no much larger clone is a single base apart. Other DNA sequences in the sample encode the same CDR3. Using the deep immunoSEQ assay, TCR CDR3 regions were amplified from genomic DNA by multiplex PCR. For each cell subset, the extracted genomic DNA was distributed evenly across all wells of several immunoSEQ 96-well plates, and each plate served as one replicate. Each replicate PCR for sorted subsets received 200 ng genomic DNA, equal to tens of thousands of T cell genomes. The purified libraries were quantified using a Qubit 3.0 fluorometer, sized with a Bioanalyzer 2100, and then quantified again using the KAPA Library Quantification kit. A separate single-read 150-cycle Illumina NextSeq 550 flow cell was used to sequence each immunoSEQ 96-well plate. Under the source paper's analysis protocol: Because only junctional sequences without quality scores were contained in the immunoSEQ output, filtering matching that applied to full-length reads could not be performed. Sequences were annotated with PyIR, a Python wrapper for IgBLAST v1.9, using IMGT germline references to assign V/J genes and CDR3. Reads were removed for weak V/J assignments (E-value above 1e-6), missing CDR3, stop codons, out-of-frame junctions, or ambiguous translated residues. V3J clonotypes were defined as sequences sharing an identical inferred V gene, J gene, and CDR3 amino acid sequence. Percentage overlap between repertoires was calculated by dividing the number of shared unique clonotypes by the size of the smaller repertoire. Three approaches were used to assess repertoire richness: RTK rarefaction, the Chao1 estimator, and Recon v2.1 estimates of unobserved clonotypes. Generation probabilities were computed with OLGA for all TCRbeta clonotypes obtained by the gDNA method from four donors. Sourced from immuneACCESS, this table was stored by TCRdb with only in-frame sequences that have V and J called. A share of the clones is absent; for the studies checked, an unresolved V gene accounts for under half, and the remainder has no known explanation. V and J calls and clone size follow that table, whereas D and trimming were derived from the DNA. This sample comprises about 110,000 clones, less than 75% of them detected only once. The ten biggest clones cover more than 20% of the sample.

The sequencing sample was made of memory CD8+ T cells sorted from blood. In light of the paper, this sample's cell subset or site label describes: CD45RO+ cells pooled with CCR7-negative TemRA cells. This clonotype originated in a woman aged 25 to 39 in good health. The V gene is TRBV15 and the J gene is TRBJ1-4; a stretch of 7 junction bases matches TRBD1. The DNA sequence follows: TGTGCCACCAGCAGAGGACAGGGTAATGAAAAACTGTTTTTT. Translated, it gives CATSRGQGNEKLFF. Reference TRBV15 and TRBJ1-4 proteins supply the regions before and after the CDR3; the full variable domain is: DAMVIQNPRYQVTQFGKPVTLSCSQTLNHNVMYWYQQKSSQAPKLLFHYYDKDFNNEADTPDNFQSRRPNTSFCFLDIRSPGLGDTAMYLCATSRGQGNEKLFFGSGTQLSVL.